The 4 T cell receptor beta chains below were found in one sample sequenced in a study of beta chain features in type 1 diabetes. These receptors' antigens are unknown. Study conclusions and caveats: TCRB CDR3 length was moderately but significantly reduced in all four CD4+ subsets of Type 1 diabetes patients.

Sequenced material consisted of expressed TCRB transcripts (all of the isolated RNA was reverse transcribed). Generated by immunoSEQ multiplex PCR, the TCRdb table keeps only in-frame clones and is missing some. The table includes some 660,000 clones, roughly 13% detected once. The sequenced sample was naive CD4+ T cells from blood. These receptors all come from a man aged 18 to 29 with type 1 diabetes.

The chain uses TRBV18 and TRBJ1-2; 10 bases agree with TRBD1. The CDR3 totals 14 residues. After removal of 1 base from V and 8 bases from J, the junction contained 4 bases not matched to a gene. CDR1 and CDR2 (germline): KGHSH, LQKENI. The CDR3: CASSPRQGAEGYTF. The CDR3 DNA is TGTGCCAGCTCACCACGACAGGGGGCGGAGGGCTACACCTTC.

The J gene is TRBJ2-7, the V gene TRBV6-5; 9 bases line up with TRBD2. J lost 2 bases, V lost 0 bases, and 5 bases had no gene match. This CDR3 region has 16 residues. Per the germline V gene, CDR1 is MNHEY and CDR2 is SVGAGI. DNA of the CDR3: TGTGCCAGCAGTTACTCTGGCGGGAGGGCCGCCTACGAGCAGTACTTC. Encoded protein: CASSYSGGRAAYEQYF.

This clone was counted a few times. Other nucleotide sequences in the sample specify the same CDR3. CDR3 sequence (DNA): TGTGCCAGCAGCTTAATAGGCTACGAGCAGTACTTC. Translating it yields CASSLIGYEQYF. The genes are TRBV7-9 and TRBJ2-7; D call uncertain. The germline V and J ends were trimmed by 2 bases and 3 bases, with 5 bases remaining between them. CDR1 is SEHNR, CDR2 FQNEAQ, per germline (reference sequence). This CDR3 has 12 residues.

This clone came up a few times. This chain connects TRBV13 to TRBJ2-2, with D uncertain. CDR3 length equals 12 residues. Between the trimmed V and J ends, which lost 0 bases and 8 bases, there was a span of 4 bases. CDR1 and CDR2 (germline): PRHDT, FYEKMQ (reference sequence). The CDR3 protein is CASSLGRGELFF. CDR3 sequence (DNA): TGTGCCAGCAGCTTAGGTCGAGGGGAGCTGTTTTTT.